This entry features one TCR beta chain sequence. Its antigen remains unknown. This specimen belongs to a study of T cells after yellow fever vaccination. Overall study context: The fractions with low cell numbers were processed using SMART-Seq v4 Ultra Low Input. Study-wide results and caveats: Post-booster repertoires again held most primary-vaccination clones (about 95% CD4, roughly 88% CD8).

This CDR3 has 13 amino acids. Trimming removed 7 bases at V and 4 bases at J, with 10 bases between. CDR1 is SNHLY and CDR2 is FYNNEI in the germline V gene. MiXCR was run by TCRdb on the 5' RACE reads, yielding one entry per CDR3 protein. The table has 500,000 to 650,000 distinct CDR3 sequences, roughly 12% seen once; the top ten hold more than 13%. This TCR came from a man aged 25-40 years who received the YFV17D yellow fever vaccine. This chain joins TRBV2 and TRBJ2-2, with no clear D. Sequencing used PBMCs, obtained on the day of the yellow fever booster vaccination. The CDR3 region is CASNAEITGELFF. In DNA, the CDR3 is TGTGCCAGCAATGCGGAGATCACCGGGGAGCTGTTTTTT.